Listed below are T cell receptor beta chains from one sample, sequenced in a study of regulatory T cells in long-lasting Graves disease. Each CDR3 protein is one row after TCRdb ran MiXCR on the multiplex PCR reads. The sample has 400,000 to 500,000 distinct CDR3 sequences, under 15% seen once; the top ten hold 16%. These data were also reused for a study on T cells in Graves' hyperthyroidism and ophthalmopathy.

The sequencing used peripheral blood mononuclear cells (PBMCs), collected at new diagnosis, from a patient treated with antithyroid drugs. The receptor source for this set is a woman aged 30 to 39 with Graves disease. CDR3s include the opening cysteine and the closing phenylalanine or tryptophan. A D gene is named only where the DNA matches it firmly. Clone sizes are given selectively: once, few, many, or a class where the clone is expanded.

V: TRBV12-3/TRBV12-4
size: -
D: -
J: TRBJ2-1
DNA: TGTGCCAGCAGTTTTTTCATGAATGAGCAGTTCTTC
CDR3: CASSFFMNEQFF

V: TRBV29-1
size: few
D: TRBD1
J: TRBJ1-1
DNA: TGCAGCGTCCGGGGACAGTTGAACACTGAAGCTTTCTTT
CDR3: CSVRGQLNTEAFF

V: TRBV5-4
size: many
D: TRBD1
J: TRBJ1-1
DNA: TGTGCCAGCAGCTTTGCAGGGGGCACTGAAGCTTTCTTT
CDR3: CASSFAGGTEAFF

V: TRBV30
size: few
D: -
J: TRBJ1-5
DNA: TGTGCCTGGAGTGTCGGGGTGGATCAGCCCCAGCATTTT
CDR3: CAWSVGVDQPQHF

V: TRBV5-4
size: -
D: -
J: TRBJ2-2
DNA: TGTGCCAGCAGACTCCAAGCCGGGACAAACACCGGGGAGCTGTTTTTT
CDR3: CASRLQAGTNTGELFF

V: TRBV9
size: few
D: TRBD2
J: TRBJ2-2
DNA: TGTGCCAGCAGCGTACAGGGACTAGCGGTTAACACCGGGGAGCTGTTTTTT
CDR3: CASSVQGLAVNTGELFF

V: TRBV18
size: many
D: TRBD1
J: TRBJ1-4
DNA: TGTGCCAGCTCACCATTATCAGGGGGTCTTGACGAAAAACTGTTTTTT
CDR3: CASSPLSGGLDEKLFF

V: TRBV7-2
size: -
D: -
J: TRBJ1-5
DNA: TGTGCCAGCAGCTCAGGCACCAACCCCTGGCAGCCCCAGCATTTT
CDR3: CASSSGTNPWQPQHF

V: TRBV3-1
size: many
D: -
J: TRBJ2-7
DNA: TGTGCCAGCAGCCAACAGGGGTCCTACGAGCAGTACTTC
CDR3: CASSQQGSYEQYF

V: TRBV9
size: -
D: TRBD2
J: TRBJ2-1
DNA: TGTGCCAGCAGCGTAGCTAGCGGGAGGGCCTCCTACAATGAGCAGTTCTTC
CDR3: CASSVASGRASYNEQFF

V: TRBV3-1
size: -
D: TRBD2
J: TRBJ2-1
DNA: TGTGCCAGCAGGCGGACTAGCTCCGGGGAGCAGTTCTTC
CDR3: CASRRTSSGEQFF

V: TRBV20-1
size: many
D: -
J: TRBJ1-2
DNA: TGCAGTGCTAGAAGTCCAGTTCCTAACTATGGCTACACCTTC
CDR3: CSARSPVPNYGYTF

V: TRBV2
size: many
D: TRBD2
J: TRBJ2-5
DNA: TGTGCCAGCAAACCCTTGTACCCGCCTAGCGGAAAAGAGACCCAGTACTTC
CDR3: CASKPLYPPSGKETQYF

V: TRBV2
size: many
D: -
J: TRBJ1-2
DNA: TGTGCCAGCAGGGGACGAGGGGGAATCGTCTATGGCTACACCTTC
CDR3: CASRGRGGIVYGYTF

V: TRBV20-1
size: few
D: -
J: TRBJ2-7
DNA: TGCAGTGCTAGAAGCGTGGGGGGAGTGACCTACGAGCAGTACTTC
CDR3: CSARSVGGVTYEQYF

V: TRBV24-1
size: many
D: TRBD1
J: TRBJ1-5
DNA: TGTGCCACCAGTGATCACCGACAGGGCGTTGGGCCCCAGCATTTT
CDR3: CATSDHRQGVGPQHF

V: TRBV20-1
size: many
D: -
J: TRBJ2-3
DNA: TGCAGTGCCCCGACGGAGCAATTGTTAGATACGCAGTATTTT
CDR3: CSAPTEQLLDTQYF

V: TRBV20-1
size: few
D: -
J: TRBJ1-2
DNA: TGCAGTGCTAATGCGGGAGCGAACTATGGCTACACCTTC
CDR3: CSANAGANYGYTF

V: TRBV4-1
size: few
D: -
J: TRBJ1-3
DNA: TGCGCCAGCAGCATCCGAGAGGGTGCCTTCGGAAACACCATATATTTT
CDR3: CASSIREGAFGNTIYF

V: TRBV12-3/TRBV12-4
size: many
D: TRBD2
J: TRBJ2-5
DNA: TGTGCCAGCAGTCTAGCGGGATACCAAGAGACCCAGTACTTC
CDR3: CASSLAGYQETQYF

V: TRBV7-9
size: many
D: TRBD1
J: TRBJ1-3
DNA: TGTGCCAGCAGCTTAGGTGCACAGGGGACTTCTGGAAACACCATATATTTT
CDR3: CASSLGAQGTSGNTIYF

V: TRBV12-3/TRBV12-4
size: many
D: -
J: TRBJ2-3
DNA: TGTGCCAGCAGTTTACGTGGGTGGGTGTCAAGCACAGATACGCAGTATTTT
CDR3: CASSLRGWVSSTDTQYF

V: TRBV20-1
size: -
D: TRBD2
J: TRBJ2-3
DNA: TGCAGTGCTAGAGACCTACTAGCGGGAGTGGGGGGGGATACGCAGTATTTT
CDR3: CSARDLLAGVGGDTQYF

V: TRBV12-3/TRBV12-4
size: many
D: -
J: TRBJ2-6
DNA: TGTGCCAGCAGTTTTCTAGGTGGGGCCAACGTCCTGACTTTC
CDR3: CASSFLGGANVLTF

V: TRBV19
size: -
D: -
J: TRBJ2-1
DNA: TGTGCCAGTAGTATAGGCCAGGCAATTGGTGAGCAGTTCTTC
CDR3: CASSIGQAIGEQFF

V: TRBV18
size: few
D: TRBD1
J: TRBJ1-4
DNA: TGTGCCAGCTCACCCCCGAACAGGGGGCAGTTGGATGAAAAACTGTTTTTT
CDR3: CASSPPNRGQLDEKLFF

V: TRBV19
size: few
D: TRBD1
J: TRBJ2-5
DNA: TGTGCCAGTAGGAGGACAGGGGCACACCAAGAGACCCAGTACTTC
CDR3: CASRRTGAHQETQYF

V: TRBV29-1
size: many
D: -
J: TRBJ1-3
DNA: TGCAGCGTTGTGGGTTCGAGCTCTGGAAACACCATATATTTT
CDR3: CSVVGSSSGNTIYF

V: TRBV7-9
size: few
D: TRBD1
J: TRBJ1-4
DNA: TGTGCCAGCAGCTTCAGGGGGAACGAGGAAAAACTGTTTTTT
CDR3: CASSFRGNEEKLFF

V: TRBV5-1
size: few
D: TRBD2
J: TRBJ2-5
DNA: TGCGCCAGCAGTCCCGGACTAGCGGGAGGGAAATATCAAGAGACCCAGTACTTC
CDR3: CASSPGLAGGKYQETQYF

V: TRBV7-8
size: many
D: -
J: TRBJ2-1
DNA: TGTGCCAGCAGCTTAGACGGGAATGAGCAGTTCTTC
CDR3: CASSLDGNEQFF

V: TRBV7-3
size: -
D: -
J: TRBJ2-1
DNA: TGTGCCAGCAGCTCCCTCGGGGGGACAGGGAGCGGGAGTGGCAATGAGCAGTTCTTC
CDR3: CASSSLGGTGSGSGNEQFF

V: TRBV7-3
size: many
D: TRBD2
J: TRBJ2-1
DNA: TGTGCCAGCAGCCCGCATAGCGGGAGTGACCATGAGCAGTTCTTC
CDR3: CASSPHSGSDHEQFF

V: TRBV20-1
size: many
D: TRBD2
J: TRBJ2-5
DNA: TGCGGTGTTCCTCTAGCGGGAGTAAGAGAGACCCAGTACTTC
CDR3: CGVPLAGVRETQYF

V: TRBV4-1
size: -
D: -
J: TRBJ2-1
DNA: TGCGCCAGCAGCCATCATCTAGTTGGGAATGAGCAGTTCTTC
CDR3: CASSHHLVGNEQFF

V: TRBV15
size: many
D: TRBD2
J: TRBJ2-5
DNA: TGTGCCACCAGCGGGCAGAGACTAGCGGGAAGGGCGTCAATGGAGACCCAGTACTTC
CDR3: CATSGQRLAGRASMETQYF

V: TRBV4-1
size: -
D: TRBD2
J: TRBJ2-3
DNA: TGCGCCAGCAGTAGGGGCATACTAAGCGGGAGGGCAGATACGCAGTATTTT
CDR3: CASSRGILSGRADTQYF

V: TRBV18
size: -
D: -
J: TRBJ2-1
DNA: TGTGCCAGCTCACCCGCCCCAGGGAGCAATGAGCAGTTCTTC
CDR3: CASSPAPGSNEQFF

V: TRBV11-2
size: many
D: -
J: TRBJ2-3
DNA: TGTGCCAGCAAGCTTTACCCTAGCTCCCACACAGATACGCAGTATTTT
CDR3: CASKLYPSSHTDTQYF

V: TRBV27
size: many
D: -
J: TRBJ2-3
DNA: TGTGCCAGCAGCCCTACGTATGTGGATACGCAGTATTTT
CDR3: CASSPTYVDTQYF

V: TRBV12-3/TRBV12-4
size: few
D: -
J: TRBJ2-7
DNA: TGTGCCAGCAGCTCTACGGCCTTGACCTCCTACGAGCAGTACTTC
CDR3: CASSSTALTSYEQYF

V: TRBV12-3/TRBV12-4
size: -
D: -
J: TRBJ2-5
DNA: TGTGCCAGCAGTTTGCCAGGTCACGAGACCCAGTACTTC
CDR3: CASSLPGHETQYF

V: TRBV28
size: -
D: -
J: TRBJ2-5
DNA: TGTGCCAGCAGTTTACTCCTACCAGGGGGGCCGCCAGGGGAGACCCAGTACTTC
CDR3: CASSLLLPGGPPGETQYF

V: TRBV3-1
size: many
D: TRBD1
J: TRBJ2-3
DNA: TGTGCCAGCAGCCCCCTGACTGGGACAGGGTCAAGCACAGATACGCAGTATTTT
CDR3: CASSPLTGTGSSTDTQYF

V: TRBV12-3/TRBV12-4
size: few
D: TRBD2
J: TRBJ2-2
DNA: TGTGCCAGCAGTTTAGATCCGGGACTAGCGGGATCATACACCGGGGAGCTGTTTTTT
CDR3: CASSLDPGLAGSYTGELFF

V: TRBV7-9
size: many
D: -
J: TRBJ2-1
DNA: TGTGCCAGCAGCTATGCGCGGGGAGATGGGAATGAGCAGTTCTTC
CDR3: CASSYARGDGNEQFF